The 32 T cell receptor beta chains below come from one sample, sequenced in a study of T cell responses to AZD1222 COVID-19 vaccine. The data were produced by immunoSEQ multiplex PCR, yet TCRdb's version contains in-frame clones alone and is incomplete. The table records just under 95,000 clones, about 88% of them present only once. Here the sequenced sample was peripheral blood, taken on day 0 of AZD1222 vaccination. The receptor source for this set is an adult in good health.

The J gene is TRBJ2-4, the V gene TRBV7-2, with 8 nucleotides matching TRBD2. The trim removed 5 bases at V and 6 bases at J, leaving 12 bases unmatched. Germline V gene lookup returns CDR1 SGHTA and CDR2 FQGNSA. The CDR3 loop spans 16 amino acids. As DNA, the CDR3 is TGTGCCAGCAGCCCTCCCGGTGGACGGGGGGGAAACATTCAGTACTTC. Translation: CASSPPGGRGGNIQYF.

This chain joins TRBV27 and TRBJ2-3, with 7 nucleotides matching TRBD2. Looked up from germline, CDR1 is MNHEY and CDR2 is SMNVEV (reference sequence). V gave up 2 bases and J gave up 4 bases; unmatched junction bases: 12. The CDR3 sequence is 17 residues long. The chain's CDR3 is CASSLGVRRGRADTQYF. DNA of the CDR3: TGTGCCAGCAGTTTAGGGGTTCGGCGGGGGAGAGCAGATACGCAGTATTTT.

The chain is built from TRBV4-2 and TRBJ2-2, with 11 bases matching TRBD2. The CDR3 extends over 18 amino acids. From germline, CDR1 is LGHNA and CDR2 YNFKEQ. Germline trimming cut 1 base from V and 6 bases from J; bases unmatched to any gene: 10. The CDR3 nucleotides read TGTGCCAGCAGCCAAGCCTCGGGTAGCGGGGGGGCCTCCGGGGAGCTGTTTTTT. Its translation: CASSQASGSGGASGELFF.

In DNA form, the CDR3 reads TGTGCCTACTCCGAAGGGACGCGGGACTATGGCTACACCTTC. Translated: CAYSEGTRDYGYTF. The gene calls are TRBV5-6 and TRBJ1-2, with D possibly matching TRBD1 (5 bases). Trimming left V 10 bases short and J 3 bases short, with 19 bases between. Looked up from germline, CDR1 is SGHDT and CDR2 is YYEEEE. The CDR3 contains 14 residues.

The V call is TRBV4-3, the J call TRBJ1-6; D ambiguous. The germline CDR1 and CDR2 sequences are LGHNA and YSLEER. This CDR3 region has 15 residues. Trimming removed 0 bases at V and 6 bases at J, with 9 bases between. The CDR3 DNA follows: TGCGCCAGCAGCCAAGATTACAGACCTAATTCACCCCTCCACTTT. Its protein product is CASSQDYRPNSPLHF.

The chain uses TRBV6-2 or TRBV6-3 and TRBJ2-7; unclear D gene. This CDR3 has 16 residues. CDR1 MNHEY and CDR2 SVGEGT come from the germline V gene. Deletions cut 4 bases from V and 5 bases from J, with 21 bases between. This chain's CDR3 is CASSSPPGRGGDEQYF. The CDR3 DNA is TGTGCCAGCAGTTCCCCGCCAGGTCGAGGTGGAGACGAGCAGTACTTC.

This rearrangement joins TRBV25-1 to TRBJ1-2, with D perhaps TRBD1 (5 bases). This CDR3 comprises 17 residues. The germline V and J ends were trimmed by 0 bases and 4 bases, with 18 bases remaining between them. Germline CDR1 and CDR2: MGHDK and SYGVNS. CDR3 in DNA: TGTGCCAGCAGTGAATATGGCGCGGGGCAGGAGATCTATGGCTACACCTTC. Translating gives CASSEYGAGQEIYGYTF.

V usage is TRBV18 and J usage is TRBJ2-5, with TRBD2 matching over 7 bases. From germline, CDR1 is KGHSH and CDR2 LQKENI. The CDR3 has 12 amino acids. Germline trimming cut 4 bases from V and 5 bases from J; bases unmatched to any gene: 1. The CDR3 spells CASSREGETQYF. CDR3 coding DNA: TGTGCCAGCTCACGGGAGGGTGAGACCCAGTACTTC.

J is TRBJ1-2 and V is TRBV7-8; D is possibly TRBD1 (5 bases). CDR1 is SGHVS, CDR2 FQNEAQ, per germline. The CDR3 loop spans 15 amino acids. The V end was cut by 6 bases, the J end by 6 bases, with 20 bases between. The CDR3 DNA follows: TGTGCCAGCAGGGAAGCAGGGAGGGCGAGGGATGGCTACACCTTC. Translated: CASREAGRARDGYTF.

The chain links TRBV18 to TRBJ2-7; TRBD1 matches at 7 bases. From germline, CDR1 is KGHSH and CDR2 LQKENI. The CDR3 covers 17 residues. The ends lost 3 bases at V and 7 bases at J; junction bases unmatched: 18. The CDR3 nucleotides read TGTGCCAGCTCACCCCCCCTCGGTCAGGGGGTACTTTTGGAGCAGTACTTC. This gives the protein CASSPPLGQGVLLEQYF.

The chain is built from TRBV3-1 (or the pseudogene TRBV3-2) and TRBJ2-7; 9 nucleotides align to TRBD1. The CDR3 runs to 14 residues. CDR1 LGHDT and CDR2 YNNKEL come from the germline V gene (reference sequence). V lost 4 bases and J lost 3; bases outside the gene matches: 4. The CDR3 DNA is TGTGCCAGCAGCCGCAGGGACAGGGACTACGAGCAGTACTTC. This sequence encodes CASSRRDRDYEQYF.

The chain recombines TRBV7-9 with TRBJ1-1; tentative D call: TRBD1 (5 bases). The CDR3 consists of 14 residues. CDR1 SEHNR and CDR2 FQNEAQ come from the germline V gene (reference sequence). V was clipped by 6 bases and J by 3 bases, with 14 bases between them. This chain's CDR3 is CASSPDRDHTEAFF. The CDR3, as DNA: TGTGCCAGCAGTCCCGACAGAGACCACACTGAAGCTTTCTTT. The full variable domain, in which reference TRBV7-9 and TRBJ1-1 provide the parts outside the CDR3, is DTGVSQNPRHKITKRGQNVTFRCDPISEHNRLYWYRQTLGQGPEFLTYFQNEAQLEKSRLLSDRFSAERPKGSFSTLEIQRTEQGDSAMYLCASSPDRDHTEAFFGQGTRLTVV.

V and J are TRBV30 and TRBJ1-4, with TRBD1 matching 8 bases. The CDR3 extends over 15 amino acids. Germline values: CDR1 GTSNPN, CDR2 SVGIG (reference sequence). J was trimmed by 8 bases and V by 4 bases; bases with no gene match: 12. CDR3 sequence: CAWTRLDRAHEKLFF. DNA of the CDR3: TGTGCCTGGACCCGCCTGGACAGGGCCCACGAAAAACTGTTTTTT.

V usage is TRBV5-1 and J usage is TRBJ1-2; TRBD1 matches 7 bases. Germline trimming cut 4 bases from V and 2 bases from J; bases unmatched to any gene: 8. Germline lookup yields CDR1 SGHRS and CDR2 YFSETQ. CDR3 length: 15 residues. CDR3 bases: TGCGCCAGCAGCCTACAAGGGACAGTAAACTATGGCTACACCTTC. Protein: CASSLQGTVNYGYTF.

The gene calls are TRBV11-1 and TRBJ2-3; D is unclear. The V and J ends lost 5 bases and 3 bases respectively, with 9 bases between them. The germline gives CDR1 SGHAT, CDR2 FQDESV (reference sequence). The CDR3 spans 13 residues. This chain's CDR3 is CASSIPDTDTQYF. The CDR3 DNA reads TGTGCCAGCAGCATCCCGGATACAGATACGCAGTATTTT. Full variable domain (outside the CDR3, taken from reference TRBV11-1 and TRBJ2-3): EAEVAQSPRYKITEKSQAVAFWCDPISGHATLYWYRQILGQGPELLVQFQDESVVDDSQLPKDRFSAERLKGVDSTLKIQPAELGDSAMYLCASSIPDTDTQYFGPGTRLTVL.

J is TRBJ1-2 and V is TRBV7-2; D is unresolved. CDR1 and CDR2 (germline): SGHTA, FQGNSA. This CDR3 contains 13 residues. V was cut by 4 bases and J by 8 bases, with 14 bases left in between. The CDR3: CASSSDRTKGYTF. The CDR3 nucleotides are TGTGCCAGCAGCTCAGACCGGACTAAGGGCTACACCTTC.

V is TRBV19 and J is TRBJ2-5; 9 nucleotides align to TRBD2. Germline lookup yields CDR1 LNHDA and CDR2 SQIVND (reference sequence). V shed 7 bases and J 4 bases; nucleotides not matched to a gene: 16. The CDR3 spans 17 residues. The DNA of the CDR3 is TGTGCCAGTACCTTCTCCGGGAGAGCGGGGGGTGGAGAGACCCAGTACTTC. This gives the protein CASTFSGRAGGGETQYF.

This clone has just one count. The chain recombines TRBV7-9 with TRBJ2-6, with 10 bases matching TRBD1. Trimming at V came to 5 bases and at J to 2 bases, leaving 9 bases not matched to a gene. CDR3 length: 18 amino acids. Germline CDR1 and CDR2: SEHNR and FQNEAQ (reference sequence). The CDR3 is CASSRDRGHIAGANVLTF. Here the CDR3 DNA reads TGTGCCAGCAGCCGGGACAGGGGCCATATTGCTGGGGCCAACGTCCTGACTTTC. The full variable domain, rest sourced from reference TRBV7-9 and TRBJ2-6, is DTGVSQNPRHKITKRGQNVTFRCDPISEHNRLYWYRQTLGQGPEFLTYFQNEAQLEKSRLLSDRFSAERPKGSFSTLEIQRTEQGDSAMYLCASSRDRGHIAGANVLTFGAGSRLTVL.

In this sample, this clone turned up a few times. The chain couples TRBV29-1 to TRBJ2-1; D tentatively reads TRBD1 or TRBD2 (6 bases each). CDR1 is SQVTM, CDR2 ANQGSEA, per germline. CDR3 length: 13 amino acids. V lost 4 bases and J 3 bases, leaving 10 bases between the germline ends. CDR3 amino acids: CSVGGANYNEQFF. Here the CDR3 DNA reads TGCAGCGTTGGGGGGGCAAACTACAATGAGCAGTTCTTC.

The J gene is TRBJ1-1, the V gene TRBV7-9; 8 bases map to TRBD1. Germline V gene sequence: CDR1 SEHNR, CDR2 FQNEAQ (reference sequence). This CDR3 is built from 15 residues. With 5 bases clipped from V and 4 bases from J, the junction kept 9 bases outside the gene matches. This CDR3 reads CASSRQNRGGTEAFF. CDR3 DNA: TGTGCCAGCAGCCGCCAGAACAGGGGGGGCACTGAAGCTTTCTTT.

The J gene is TRBJ2-3, the V gene TRBV11-2, with D maybe TRBD2 (6 bases). V was pared by 4 bases and J by 0 bases, with 14 bases between. The CDR3 has 16 amino acids. Germline loops: CDR1 SGHAT, CDR2 FQNNGV. Here the CDR3 DNA reads TGTGCCAGCAGCTCCGGGACTTCCCCTAGCACAGATACGCAGTATTTT. This sequence encodes CASSSGTSPSTDTQYF.

This chain uses TRBV6-5 with TRBJ2-7, with 12 bases aligning to TRBD1. CDR3 size: 14 residues. The germline V gene has CDR1 MNHEY and CDR2 SVGAGI. The V gene end was trimmed by 6 bases and the J gene end by 7 bases; junction bases not matched to a gene: 7. The CDR3 sequence: CASRVGQGAGEQYF. In nucleotides, the CDR3 is TGTGCCAGCAGGGTGGGACAGGGGGCAGGAGAGCAGTACTTC.

V is TRBV19 and J is TRBJ1-2, with 12 bases matching TRBD1. Per germline, CDR1 LNHDA and CDR2 SQIVND (reference sequence). V dropped 7 bases and J dropped 7; count of bases not matched to a gene: 7. The CDR3 is 14 residues long. The CDR3 is CASTPGTGGFGYTF. The DNA for the CDR3 is TGTGCCAGTACTCCTGGGACAGGGGGCTTTGGCTACACCTTC.

The chain has TRBV19 and TRBJ2-1, with D possibly TRBD1 on 6 matching bases. V was clipped by 6 bases and J by 5 bases, with 11 bases between them. Germline CDR1 reads LNHDA; CDR2 reads SQIVND (reference sequence). CDR3 size: 13 residues. CDR3 sequence reads: CASRGQGNNEQFF. DNA of the CDR3: TGTGCCAGTAGGGGTCAGGGGAACAATGAGCAGTTCTTC.

The V gene is TRBV20-1, the J gene TRBJ1-1, with D uncertain. Trimming stripped 6 bases from V and 3 bases from J, with 5 bases between. Germline V gene sequence: CDR1 DFQATT, CDR2 SNEGSKA (reference sequence). This CDR3 comprises 10 residues. CDR3 residues: CSARYTEAFF. For the CDR3, the DNA is TGCAGTGCCCGATACACTGAAGCTTTCTTT.

This chain links TRBV5-1 with TRBJ1-4; D possibly corresponds to TRBD1 (5 bases). The CDR3 totals 15 residues. V was shortened by 3 bases and J by 3 bases, with 12 bases between the two germline ends. Germline V lookup: CDR1 SGHRS, CDR2 YFSETQ. The CDR3 nucleotides are TGCGCCAGCAGCTCCACACAGGCCGCTAATGAAAAACTGTTTTTT. Translating it yields CASSSTQAANEKLFF. The full variable domain, with the rest looked up from reference TRBV5-1 and TRBJ1-4, is KAGVTQTPRYLIKTRGQQVTLSCSPISGHRSVSWYQQTPGQGLQFLFEYFSETQRNKGNFPGRFSGRQFSNSRSEMNVSTLELGDSALYLCASSSTQAANEKLFFGSGTQLSVL.

This rearrangement joins TRBV3-1 (or the pseudogene TRBV3-2) to TRBJ1-4; D unresolved. The CDR3 contains 14 residues. V was cut by 0 bases and J by 4 bases, with 6 bases left in between. CDR1 and CDR2 (germline): LGHDT, YNNKEL (reference sequence). The CDR3 sequence is CASSQDLSNEKLFF. CDR3 sequence (DNA): TGTGCCAGCAGCCAAGATTTGAGTAATGAAAAACTGTTTTTT.

This chain uses TRBV5-1 with TRBJ2-1; 10 bases fit TRBD1. CDR1 and CDR2 (germline): SGHRS, YFSETQ. The V segment lost 4 bases and the J segment 4 bases; nucleotides outside the gene matches: 8. This CDR3 is built from 16 residues. CDR3 amino acids: CASSPARTGGYNEQFF. CDR3 sequence (DNA): TGCGCCAGCAGCCCCGCACGGACAGGGGGATACAATGAGCAGTTCTTC.

The chain is built from TRBV9 and TRBJ2-3; D call uncertain. CDR1 is SGDLS and CDR2 is YYNGEE in the germline V gene. The ends were cut back, 2 bases at V and 5 bases at J, with 3 bases in the middle. This CDR3 spans 11 amino acids. The CDR3 loop is CASSVGDTQYF. The DNA for the CDR3 is TGTGCCAGCAGCGTCGGAGATACGCAGTATTTT.

In this sample, this clone turned up once. The rearrangement uses TRBV12-3 or TRBV12-4 and TRBJ1-2, with 7 positions matching TRBD1. The CDR3 is made up of 12 amino acids. After removal of 5 bases from V and 4 bases from J, the junction contained 1 base not matched to a gene. The CDR3 reads CASSGQVYGYTF. DNA of the CDR3: TGTGCCAGCAGTGGACAGGTCTATGGCTACACCTTC.

The chain combines TRBV6-1 with TRBJ1-2, with 9 bases that match TRBD1. With V trimmed by 5 bases and J by 2 bases, 3 bases remained unmatched. The CDR3 has 14 residues. CDR1 and CDR2 (germline): MNHNS, SASEGT. CDR3 sequence (DNA): TGTGCCAGCAGTCCACAGGGGGCAAACTATGGCTACACCTTC. Translating it yields CASSPQGANYGYTF.

The chain is built from TRBV6-6 and TRBJ1-1, with D possibly being TRBD1 (5 bases). Trimming removed 7 bases from V and 5 bases from J, with 11 bases in between. In germline, CDR1 is MNHNY, CDR2 SVGAGI (reference sequence). The CDR3 is 12 residues long. The CDR3 region has the DNA TGTGCCAGCATCCTCAGGGCGACTGAAGCTTTCTTT. This encodes CASILRATEAFF.